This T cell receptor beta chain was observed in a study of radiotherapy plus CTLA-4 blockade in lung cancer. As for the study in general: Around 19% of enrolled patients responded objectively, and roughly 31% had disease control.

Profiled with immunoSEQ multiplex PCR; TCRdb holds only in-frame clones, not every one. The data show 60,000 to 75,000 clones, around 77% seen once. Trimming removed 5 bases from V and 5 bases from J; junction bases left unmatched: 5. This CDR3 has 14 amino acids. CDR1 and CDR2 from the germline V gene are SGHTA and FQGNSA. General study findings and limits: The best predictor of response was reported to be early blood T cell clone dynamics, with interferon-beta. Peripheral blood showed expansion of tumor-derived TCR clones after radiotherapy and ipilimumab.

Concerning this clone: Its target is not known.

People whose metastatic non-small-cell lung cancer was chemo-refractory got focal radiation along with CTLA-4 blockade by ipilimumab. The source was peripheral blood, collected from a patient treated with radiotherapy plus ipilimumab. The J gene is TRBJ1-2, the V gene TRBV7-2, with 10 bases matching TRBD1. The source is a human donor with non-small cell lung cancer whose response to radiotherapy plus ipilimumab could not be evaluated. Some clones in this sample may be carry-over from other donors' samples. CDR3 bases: TGTGCCAGCAGCCCGGACAGGGGGAGTTATGGCTACACCTTC. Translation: CASSPDRGSYGYTF.